Following are 29 T cell receptor beta chains from one sample sequenced in a study of T cell repertoires in cytomegalovirus infection (dated by TCRdb to between 2019 and 2020). Instrument on record: Illumina HiSeq 1500. The public reads were quality trimmed at Q25 with fastp and then assembled into clones with MiXCR by TCRdb, keeping productive beta chains. Each entry is one CDR3 protein sequence, shown with its most common DNA and genes. This sample is represented by under 450,000 distinct CDR3 sequences; roughly 34% of them were singletons. The biggest ten clones account for about 13% of the sample. Which antigens these TCRs recognize remains unknown. The meaning of the sample's treatment or condition label: in vitro stimulation with specific CMV peptide epitopes to enrich CMV-specific T cells. The material sequenced was cultured PBMCs, taken from culture after CMV antigen stimulation. All receptors come from a human donor in good health (CMV status not recorded). Some clones in this sample may be carry-over from other donors' samples.

The chain carries TRBV4-3 and TRBJ2-7, with D maybe TRBD2 (6 bases). V dropped 0 bases and J dropped 0 bases, with 15 bases sitting between them. This CDR3 has 17 amino acids. CDR1 LGHNA and CDR2 YSLEER come from the germline V gene. Written as DNA, the CDR3 is TGCGCCAGCAGCCAAGATGGGGGGAGGAAACCCTCCTACGAGCAGTACTTC. Residues: CASSQDGGRKPSYEQYF.

Many counts were recorded for this clonotype. The chain joins TRBV7-2 to TRBJ2-1; unclear D gene. CDR3 size: 13 residues. CDR1 and CDR2 from the germline V gene are SGHTA and FQGNSA. Trimming removed 2 bases at V and 3 bases at J, with 5 bases between. CDR3 coding DNA: TGTGCCAGCAGCTTAACTGGCTACAATGAGCAGTTCTTC. Translation gives CASSLTGYNEQFF.

This clonotype was counted between two and nine times. The chain joins TRBV10-3 to TRBJ2-1, with a possible D match to TRBD2 (5 bases). CDR3 length: 12 amino acids. Trimming stripped 6 bases from V and 7 bases from J, with 10 bases between. Looked up from germline, CDR1 is ENHRY and CDR2 is SYGVKD. CDR3 sequence (DNA): TGTGCCATCAGCCTAGCTAGGAATGAGCAGTTCTTC. As protein: CAISLARNEQFF.

This chain links TRBV5-1 with TRBJ1-6; the D is unclear. Trimming stripped 0 bases from V and 7 bases from J, with 2 bases between. Looked up from germline, CDR1 is SGHRS and CDR2 is YFSETQ. The CDR3 loop spans 12 amino acids. DNA of the CDR3: TGCGCCAGCAGCTTGGGGAATTCACCCCTCCACTTT. Amino acid sequence: CASSLGNSPLHF.

This clonotype was counted only a few times. The V and J genes are TRBV14 and TRBJ1-3, with unresolved D. CDR3 length: 14 amino acids. Per the germline V gene, CDR1 is SGHDN and CDR2 is FVKESK. V was trimmed by 3 bases and J by 0 bases, leaving 6 bases between them. The CDR3 DNA reads TGTGCCAGCAGCCAGGATCTCTCTGGAAACACCATATATTTT. As protein: CASSQDLSGNTIYF.

V is TRBV7-2 and J is TRBJ2-1; possibly TRBD1 for D (5 bases). Deletions cut 1 base from V and 4 bases from J, with 11 bases between. There are 15 residues in the CDR3. Germline CDR1 SGHTA, CDR2 FQGNSA. The CDR3 spells CTSSLDRGLYNEQFF. CDR3 in DNA: TGTACCAGCAGCTTAGATAGGGGCCTTTACAATGAGCAGTTCTTC. Drawing the rest from reference TRBV7-2 and TRBJ2-1, the complete variable domain is GAGVSQSPSNKVTEKGKDVELRCDPISGHTALYWYRQSLGQGLEFLIYFQGNSAPDKSGLPSDRFSAERTGGSVSTLTIQRTQQEDSAVYLCTSSLDRGLYNEQFFGPGTRLTVL.

This clonotype was counted between two and nine times. The chain recombines TRBV28 with TRBJ2-1; TRBD1 aligns across 7 bases. With 1 base clipped from V and 4 bases from J, the junction kept 7 bases outside the gene matches. The germline CDR1 and CDR2 sequences are MDHEN and SYDVKM. The CDR3 covers 16 residues. CDR3 residues: CASSLLGQPGYNEQFF. In DNA form, the CDR3 reads TGTGCCAGCAGTTTATTGGGACAGCCAGGTTACAATGAGCAGTTCTTC.

The J gene is TRBJ2-1, the V gene TRBV6-8; 7 bases are a match to TRBD2. CDR1 MNHGY and CDR2 SAAAGT come from the germline V gene. The CDR3 length is 16 residues. Losses at the gene ends were 6 bases for V and 2 bases for J; bases not matched to a gene: 10. The CDR3 coding sequence is TGTGCCAGCAGAACGTCCCTCCGGGAGGCCTACAATGAGCAGTTCTTC. Amino acids: CASRTSLREAYNEQFF.

This clonotype was counted only a few times. The CDR3 reads CASSQDLGHEQYV. In DNA form, the CDR3 reads TGCGCCAGCAGCCAAGATCTGGGGCACGAGCAGTACGTC. The gene calls are TRBV4-3 and TRBJ2-7; weak D call: TRBD1 (5 bases). The V gene lost 0 bases and the J gene lost 5 bases, with 8 bases spanning the gap. Germline-derived CDR1 and CDR2 are LGHNA and YSLEER. This CDR3 region has 13 residues.

This clonotype was counted only a few times. The V call is TRBV7-4, the J call TRBJ1-1; TRBD1 is a possible D gene (5 bases). The CDR3 extends over 15 amino acids. Germline V gene data show CDR1 as SGHVT and CDR2 as SQSDAQ. V lost 3 bases, J lost 0 bases, and 11 bases lay in between. CDR3 sequence (DNA): TGTGCCAGCAGCTTTACGGGGCCCATGAACACTGAAGCTTTCTTT. Protein sequence: CASSFTGPMNTEAFF.

The rearrangement links TRBV7-9 to TRBJ2-4; TRBD2 matches at 9 bases. The CDR3 loop spans 17 amino acids. V trimming: 5 bases; J trimming: 1 base; junction bases outside the gene matches: 9. Germline V gene data show CDR1 as SEHNR and CDR2 as FQNEAQ (reference sequence). This CDR3 is CASSHPSGNVAKNIQYF. The CDR3 DNA reads TGTGCCAGCAGCCACCCTAGCGGGAACGTCGCCAAAAACATTCAGTACTTC.

The chain couples TRBV27 to TRBJ2-3; D is unclear. CDR3 size: 15 residues. Trimming stripped 2 bases from V and 2 bases from J, with 11 bases between. Germline-derived CDR1 and CDR2 are MNHEY and SMNVEV (reference sequence). The CDR3 nucleotides are TGTGCCAGCAGTTTACTTCCCCAGGTCACAGATACGCAGTATTTT. This codes for CASSLLPQVTDTQYF.

The chain recombines TRBV5-1 with TRBJ1-2, with 7 bases lining up with TRBD1. Unmatched junction bases numbered 8, after V lost 3 bases and J lost 3 bases. Germline CDR1 reads SGHRS; CDR2 reads YFSETQ. The CDR3 is 15 amino acids. The CDR3 here is CASSSRDRPYYGYTF. The CDR3 DNA is TGCGCCAGCAGCTCCAGGGACAGACCCTACTATGGCTACACCTTC.

The chain has TRBV19 and TRBJ1-1; 9 nucleotides line up with TRBD1. The CDR3 length is 13 residues. CDR1 is LNHDA, CDR2 SQIVND, per germline (reference sequence). The V and J ends lost 10 bases and 3 bases, in that order; junction bases with no gene match: 6. The CDR3 bases are TGTGCCACCATAGACAGGGGGTACACTGAAGCTTTCTTT. This codes for CATIDRGYTEAFF.

This clonotype was counted between two and nine times. The chain combines TRBV7-6 with TRBJ2-1, with D maybe TRBD2 (6 bases). The V and J ends lost 5 bases and 0 bases respectively, with 17 bases between them. The CDR3 has 17 amino acids. Germline CDR1 reads SGHVS; CDR2 reads FNYEAQ. The CDR3 region is CASSPLQAGNSYNEQFF. CDR3 bases: TGTGCCAGCAGCCCCCTTCAGGCGGGAAACTCCTACAATGAGCAGTTCTTC.

V gene TRBV7-9 combines with J gene TRBJ1-2; no clear D. V was shortened by 5 bases and J by 4 bases, with 11 bases between the two germline ends. Germline CDR1 is SEHNR and CDR2 is FQNEAQ (reference sequence). CDR3 size: 13 residues. CDR3 residues: CASSPRVTYGYTF. The DNA of the CDR3 is TGTGCCAGCAGCCCCCGGGTCACCTATGGCTACACCTTC.

This chain connects TRBV5-8 to TRBJ2-1; 9 bases agree with TRBD2. V shed 1 base and J 5 bases; nucleotides not matched to a gene: 4. Germline V gene data show CDR1 as SGHTS and CDR2 as YDEGEE. The CDR3 totals 15 residues. The CDR3 nucleotides are TGTGCCAGCAGCTTGTGGGCTAGCGGGGACAATGAGCAGTTCTTC. It specifies CASSLWASGDNEQFF.

The rearrangement links TRBV5-1 to TRBJ2-5; maybe TRBD1 (6 bases). V lost 3 bases to trimming and J lost 3 bases, with 12 bases between them. Per germline, CDR1 SGHRS and CDR2 YFSETQ. The CDR3 is 14 amino acids. CDR3 sequence: CASSSWTEKETQYF. The CDR3, as DNA: TGCGCCAGCAGCTCCTGGACAGAAAAAGAGACCCAGTACTTC.

This clonotype came up many times. The chain combines TRBV7-2 with TRBJ1-6; unclear D gene. This CDR3 has 13 amino acids. V was trimmed by 1 base and J by 8 bases, leaving 6 bases between them. The germline CDR1 and CDR2 sequences are SGHTA and FQGNSA. This CDR3 is CASSLVEDSPLHF. CDR3 DNA sequence: TGTGCCAGCAGCTTAGTAGAGGATTCACCCCTCCACTTT.

This sequence joins TRBV28 and TRBJ1-2; 9 bases map to TRBD1. The V gene end was trimmed by 8 bases and the J gene end by 4 bases; junction bases not matched to a gene: 8. The CDR3 runs 14 residues. Germline-derived CDR1 and CDR2 are MDHEN and SYDVKM. CDR3 nucleotide sequence: TGTGCCAGCGAAACGGGACAGGGCGGCTATGGCTACACCTTC. Translating gives CASETGQGGYGYTF.

This clonotype was seen more than once but under ten times. The chain joins TRBV11-3 to TRBJ2-5; maybe TRBD1 (6 bases). Trimming stripped 5 bases from V and 3 bases from J, with 13 bases between. This CDR3 spans 14 amino acids. CDR1 and CDR2 from the germline V gene are SGHNT and YENEEA. The CDR3 DNA reads as TGTGCCAGCAGCCTCGCCAGGGGTAAAGAGACCCAGTACTTC. The encoded protein is CASSLARGKETQYF. Filled out from reference TRBV11-3 and TRBJ2-5, the complete variable domain reads EAGVVQSPRYKIIEKKQPVAFWCNPISGHNTLYWYLQNLGQGPELLIRYENEEAVDDSQLPKDRFSAERLKGVDSTLKIQPAELGDSAVYLCASSLARGKETQYFGPGTRLLVL.

This clonotype was recorded a few times. The chain links TRBV19 to TRBJ2-5, with D possibly being TRBD1 (5 bases). Germline CDR1 LNHDA, CDR2 SQIVND (reference sequence). Trimming stripped 7 bases from V and 0 bases from J, with 24 bases between. The CDR3 spans 18 residues. CDR3 sequence: CASTPGASPRRYQETQYF. The CDR3 bases are TGTGCCAGTACCCCTGGGGCATCTCCGAGAAGGTACCAAGAGACCCAGTACTTC.

CDR3 nucleotide sequence: TGCAGTGCTAGCCCTATGGACAGGGGGCAGGCAGATACGCAGTATTTT. It encodes CSASPMDRGQADTQYF. The chain has TRBV20-1 and TRBJ2-3; 11 bases are a match to TRBD1. The V and J ends lost 3 bases and 4 bases, in that order; junction bases with no gene match: 9. CDR1 is DFQATT, CDR2 SNEGSKA, per germline (reference sequence). The length of the CDR3 is 16 residues.

This clonotype showed up just a few times. This rearrangement joins TRBV6-1 to TRBJ2-2, with D perhaps given as TRBD1 or TRBD2 (5 bases each). Trimming removed 0 bases at V and 4 bases at J, with 9 bases between. This CDR3 is built from 15 residues. Germline lookup yields CDR1 MNHNS and CDR2 SASEGT. The CDR3 is CASSEAQRGTGELFF. The CDR3 bases are TGTGCCAGCAGTGAAGCCCAGAGGGGCACCGGGGAGCTGTTTTTT.

The chain employs TRBV5-1 and TRBJ1-2, with 9 bases identical to TRBD1. Germline trimming cut 0 bases from V and 5 bases from J; bases unmatched to any gene: 2. The CDR3 is made up of 14 amino acids. CDR1 SGHRS and CDR2 YFSETQ come from the germline V gene. The CDR3 sequence: CASSLEGTGYGYTF. CDR3 nucleotides: TGCGCCAGCAGCTTGGAAGGGACAGGGTATGGCTACACCTTC.

This clonotype was counted once. V usage is TRBV19 and J usage is TRBJ1-5; D remains ambiguous. This CDR3 region has 15 residues. Per the germline V gene, CDR1 is LNHDA and CDR2 is SQIVND (reference sequence). The V gene lost 0 bases and the J gene lost 2 bases, with 8 bases spanning the gap. The CDR3 DNA sequence: TGTGCCAGTAGTATAGAGGGAATGGGCAATCAGCCCCAGCATTTT. Protein product: CASSIEGMGNQPQHF.

The J gene is TRBJ1-5, the V gene TRBV5-1, with TRBD1 matching over 9 bases. CDR3 size: 15 residues. Germline CDR1 and CDR2: SGHRS and YFSETQ. The ends lost 5 bases at V and 5 bases at J; junction bases unmatched: 8. The chain's CDR3 is CASRPTGGADQPQHF. The CDR3 bases are TGCGCCAGCAGACCCACAGGGGGCGCGGATCAGCCCCAGCATTTT.

The chain combines TRBV25-1 with TRBJ1-1, with D possibly TRBD1 on 5 matching bases. V was trimmed by 4 bases and J by 5 bases, leaving 11 bases between them. The CDR3 consists of 13 residues. Germline-derived CDR1 and CDR2 are MGHDK and SYGVNS. The CDR3 DNA follows: TGTGCCAGCAGTGGGGGGGGGGGAACTGAAGCTTTCTTT. Protein product: CASSGGGGTEAFF.

The table lists this clonotype with a few counts. The rearrangement joins TRBV4-1 to TRBJ1-6; D gene ambiguous. This CDR3 is 17 amino acids long. Trimming took off 2 bases at V and 0 bases at J, with 11 bases between the two ends. Germline V gene data show CDR1 as MGHRA and CDR2 as YSYEKL. CDR3 in amino acids: CASSQKVPSSYNSPLHF. The CDR3 DNA reads TGCGCCAGCAGCCAAAAAGTCCCGAGCTCCTATAATTCACCCCTCCACTTT.